This TCR beta chain came from a study of blood T cells in healthy people across ages. Study-level findings and limits: From one million sequenced T cells, diversity estimates were lower bounds.

Germline CDR1 is SGHTA and CDR2 is FQGNSA. Deletions cut 6 bases from V and 14 bases from J, with 27 bases between. The CDR3 is 15 residues long. As concerns this clonotype: Its antigen is as yet unknown.

For the second PCR, which ran for about 6 to 11 cycles, a sample-barcoded 5' primer and a J-beta primer mix were used. TCRdb called the 5' RACE reads again in MiXCR, with one record for every CDR3 protein. The sample yields approximately 730,000 distinct CDR3 sequences, approximately 53% seen once. This TCR was sampled from an elderly man in good health. Sequencing was performed on blood. This chain joins TRBV7-2 and TRBJ2-3; either TRBD1 or TRBD2 may supply D (6 bases each). Here the CDR3 reads CASSKGGTPIRYAYF. The CDR3 region has the DNA TGTGCCAGCAGTAAAGGGGGGACTCCTATTAGATACGCGTATTTT.